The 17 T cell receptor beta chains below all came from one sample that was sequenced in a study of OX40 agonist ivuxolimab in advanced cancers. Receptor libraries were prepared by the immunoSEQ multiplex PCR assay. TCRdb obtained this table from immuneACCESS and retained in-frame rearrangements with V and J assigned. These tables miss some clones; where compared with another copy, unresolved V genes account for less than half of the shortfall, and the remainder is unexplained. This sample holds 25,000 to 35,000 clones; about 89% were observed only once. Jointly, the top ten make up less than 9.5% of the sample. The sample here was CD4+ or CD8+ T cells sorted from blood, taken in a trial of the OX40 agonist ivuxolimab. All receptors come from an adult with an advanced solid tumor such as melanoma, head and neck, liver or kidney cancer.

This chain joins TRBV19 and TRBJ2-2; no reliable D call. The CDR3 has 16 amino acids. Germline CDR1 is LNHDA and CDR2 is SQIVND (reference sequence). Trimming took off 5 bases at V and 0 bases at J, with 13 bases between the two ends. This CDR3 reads CASSLRRHANTGELFF. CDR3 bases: TGTGCCAGTAGTCTTCGGCGGCACGCGAACACCGGGGAGCTGTTTTTT.

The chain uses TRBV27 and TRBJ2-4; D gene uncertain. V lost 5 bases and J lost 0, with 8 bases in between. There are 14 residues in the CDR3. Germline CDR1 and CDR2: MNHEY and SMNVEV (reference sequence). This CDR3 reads CASSPVRAKNIQYF. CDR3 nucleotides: TGTGCCAGCAGTCCCGTACGAGCCAAAAACATTCAGTACTTC.

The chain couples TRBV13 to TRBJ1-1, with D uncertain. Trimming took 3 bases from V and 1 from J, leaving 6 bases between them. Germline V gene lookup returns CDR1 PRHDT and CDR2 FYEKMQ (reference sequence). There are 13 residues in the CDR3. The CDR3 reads CASSLVANTEAFF. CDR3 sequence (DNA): TGTGCCAGCAGCTTGGTTGCGAACACTGAAGCTTTCTTT.

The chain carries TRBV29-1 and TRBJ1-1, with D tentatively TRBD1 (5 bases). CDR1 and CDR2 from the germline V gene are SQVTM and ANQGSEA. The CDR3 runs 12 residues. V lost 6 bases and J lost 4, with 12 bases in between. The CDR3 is CSVGGGFTEAFF. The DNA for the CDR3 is TGCAGCGTCGGGGGAGGGTTCACTGAAGCTTTCTTT.

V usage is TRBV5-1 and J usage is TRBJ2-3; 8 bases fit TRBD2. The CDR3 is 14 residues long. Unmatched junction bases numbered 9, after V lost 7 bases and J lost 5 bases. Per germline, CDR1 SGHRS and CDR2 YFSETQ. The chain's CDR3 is CASEPGLGLDTQYF. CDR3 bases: TGCGCCAGCGAACCGGGACTAGGACTAGATACGCAGTATTTT.

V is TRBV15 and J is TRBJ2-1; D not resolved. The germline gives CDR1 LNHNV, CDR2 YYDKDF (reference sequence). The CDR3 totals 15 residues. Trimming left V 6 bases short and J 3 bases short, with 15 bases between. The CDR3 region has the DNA TGTGCCACCAGAAATCCTCATTCATACTACAATGAGCAGTTCTTC. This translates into CATRNPHSYYNEQFF.

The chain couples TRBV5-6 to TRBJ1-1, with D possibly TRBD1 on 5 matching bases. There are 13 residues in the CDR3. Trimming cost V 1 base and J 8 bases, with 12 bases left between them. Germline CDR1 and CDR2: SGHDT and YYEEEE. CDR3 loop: CASSLIYRKEAFF. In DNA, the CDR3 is TGTGCCAGCAGCTTGATCTACAGGAAAGAAGCTTTCTTT.

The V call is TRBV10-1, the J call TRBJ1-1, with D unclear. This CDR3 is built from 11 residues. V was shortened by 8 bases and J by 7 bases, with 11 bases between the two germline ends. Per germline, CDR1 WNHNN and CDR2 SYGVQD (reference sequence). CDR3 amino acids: CASPVFNEAFF. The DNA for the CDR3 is TGCGCCAGCCCTGTATTTAATGAAGCTTTCTTT.

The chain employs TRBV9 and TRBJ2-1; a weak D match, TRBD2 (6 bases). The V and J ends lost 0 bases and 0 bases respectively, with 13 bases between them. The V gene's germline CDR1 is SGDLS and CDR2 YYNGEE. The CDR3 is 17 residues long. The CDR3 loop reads CASSVDSGGSSYNEQFF. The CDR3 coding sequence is TGTGCCAGCAGCGTAGATAGTGGGGGGAGCTCCTACAATGAGCAGTTCTTC.

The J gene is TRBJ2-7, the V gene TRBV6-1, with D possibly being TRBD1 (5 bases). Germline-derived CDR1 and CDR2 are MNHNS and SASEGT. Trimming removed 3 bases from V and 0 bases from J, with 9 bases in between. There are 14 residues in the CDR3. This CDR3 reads CASSEGQGSYEQYF. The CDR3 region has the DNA TGTGCCAGCAGTGAGGGTCAGGGCTCCTACGAGCAGTACTTC.

CDR3 DNA sequence: TGTGCCAGCAGTTTATCCCCCAGGGTGGAGACCCAGTACTTC. It codes for CASSLSPRVETQYF. The V call is TRBV27, the J call TRBJ2-5; weak D call: TRBD1 (5 bases). Germline lookup yields CDR1 MNHEY and CDR2 SMNVEV (reference sequence). The CDR3 extends over 14 amino acids. Trimming cost V 0 bases and J 5 bases, with 10 bases left between them.

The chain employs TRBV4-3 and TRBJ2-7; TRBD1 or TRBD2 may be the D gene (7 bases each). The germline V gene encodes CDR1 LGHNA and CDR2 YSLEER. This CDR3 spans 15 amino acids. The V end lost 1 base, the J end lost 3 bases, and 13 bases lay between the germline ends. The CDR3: CASSQGQGGGYEQYF. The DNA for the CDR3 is TGCGCCAGCAGCCAAGGGCAGGGGGGGGGCTACGAGCAGTACTTC.

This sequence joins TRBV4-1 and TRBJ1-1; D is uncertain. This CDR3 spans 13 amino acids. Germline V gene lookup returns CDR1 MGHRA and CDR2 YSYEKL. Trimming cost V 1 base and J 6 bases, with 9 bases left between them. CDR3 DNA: TGCGCCAGCAGCCAAGCGGCGGGTTCTGAAGCTTTCTTT. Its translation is CASSQAAGSEAFF.

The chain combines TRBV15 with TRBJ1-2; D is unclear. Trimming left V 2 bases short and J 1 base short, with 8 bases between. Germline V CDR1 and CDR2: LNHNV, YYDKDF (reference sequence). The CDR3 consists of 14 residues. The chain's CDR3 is CATSRSPGNYGYTF. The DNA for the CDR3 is TGTGCCACCAGCAGATCCCCCGGTAACTATGGCTACACCTTC. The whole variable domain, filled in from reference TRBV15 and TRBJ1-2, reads DAMVIQNPRYQVTQFGKPVTLSCSQTLNHNVMYWYQQKSSQAPKLLFHYYDKDFNNEADTPDNFQSRRPNTSFCFLDIRSPGLGDTAMYLCATSRSPGNYGYTFGSGTRLTVV.

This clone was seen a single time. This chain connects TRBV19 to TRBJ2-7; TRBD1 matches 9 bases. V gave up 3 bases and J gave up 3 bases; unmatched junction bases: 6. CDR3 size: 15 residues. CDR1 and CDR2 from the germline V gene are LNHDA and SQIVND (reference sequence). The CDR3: CASSILTGGHYEQYF. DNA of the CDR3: TGTGCCAGTAGTATTCTGACAGGGGGGCACTACGAGCAGTACTTC.

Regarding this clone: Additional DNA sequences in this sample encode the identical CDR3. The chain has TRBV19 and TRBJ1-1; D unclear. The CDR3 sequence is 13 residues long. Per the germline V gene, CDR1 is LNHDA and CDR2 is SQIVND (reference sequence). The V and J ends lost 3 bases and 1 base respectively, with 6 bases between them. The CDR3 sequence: CASSIGGNTEAFF. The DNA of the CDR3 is TGTGCCAGTAGTATTGGAGGGAACACTGAAGCTTTCTTT.

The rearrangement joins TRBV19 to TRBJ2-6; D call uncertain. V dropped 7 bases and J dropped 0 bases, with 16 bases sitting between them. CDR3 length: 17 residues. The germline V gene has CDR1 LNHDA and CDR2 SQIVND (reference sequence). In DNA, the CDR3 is TGTGCCAGTACCACCACAAATGACGGCTCTGGGGCCAACGTCCTGACTTTC. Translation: CASTTTNDGSGANVLTF.